In this sample, the clone carrying this TCR beta chain turned up many times. Its matching antigen is unknown. J gave up 7 bases and V 0 bases, and 8 bases lay outside the gene matches. The CDR3 extends over 16 amino acids. Germline V gene data show CDR1 as LNHNV and CDR2 as YYDKDF (reference sequence). These data originate in a study of T cells in Graves' hyperthyroidism and ophthalmopathy. RNA transcripts provided the source from which TCR beta CDR3 regions were amplified. First-round RT-PCR with HTBI primers amplified the TCR CDR3 region. MiXCR, applied by TCRdb to the multiplex PCR reads, yields one record per CDR3 protein. This sample has 600,000 or so distinct CDR3 sequences, with just over 45% found just once. Study outcomes and limitations: Appearing also in blood were most of the thyroid clonotypes expanded above 0.001.

The origin of this receptor is a woman under 30 with Graves' hyperthyroidism. Sequenced material: peripheral blood or thyroid tissue (not recorded which). The chain joins TRBV15 to TRBJ1-5, with 8 bases matching TRBD1. This chain's CDR3 is CATSREGQGGGQPQHF. CDR3 nucleotides: TGTGCCACCAGCAGAGAAGGACAGGGAGGGGGACAGCCCCAGCATTTT.